This entry describes one TCR beta chain. Its antigen remains unidentified. Generation of TCR cDNA used 5'RACE template switching (which added a universal primer site and UMIs). TCRdb reanalysed the 5' RACE reads using MiXCR and keeps one entry per CDR3 protein. Of 350,000 to 450,000 distinct CDR3 sequences in the sample, about 17% were seen once. Germline values: CDR1 MGHRA, CDR2 YSYEKL. This CDR3 comprises 16 residues. V trimming: 4 bases; J trimming: 8 bases; junction bases outside the gene matches: 9. This sample stems from a study of T cells after yellow fever vaccination. Notes on the study in general: Abundant clonotypes (contaminants from the bulk population) could be present in FACS-sorted repertoires. Most clones from primary vaccination resurfaced after the booster (nearly 97% CD4, 88% CD8).

The sequence came from a man younger than 35 who received the YFV17D yellow fever vaccine. This chain uses TRBV4-1 with TRBJ1-6, with TRBD1 identical over 9 bases. Source: PBMCs, taken before the yellow fever booster vaccination. Written as DNA, the CDR3 is TGCGCCAGCAGCCGACGACAGGGGGTCGTGGATTCACCCCTCCACTTT. Translated, it gives CASSRRQGVVDSPLHF.